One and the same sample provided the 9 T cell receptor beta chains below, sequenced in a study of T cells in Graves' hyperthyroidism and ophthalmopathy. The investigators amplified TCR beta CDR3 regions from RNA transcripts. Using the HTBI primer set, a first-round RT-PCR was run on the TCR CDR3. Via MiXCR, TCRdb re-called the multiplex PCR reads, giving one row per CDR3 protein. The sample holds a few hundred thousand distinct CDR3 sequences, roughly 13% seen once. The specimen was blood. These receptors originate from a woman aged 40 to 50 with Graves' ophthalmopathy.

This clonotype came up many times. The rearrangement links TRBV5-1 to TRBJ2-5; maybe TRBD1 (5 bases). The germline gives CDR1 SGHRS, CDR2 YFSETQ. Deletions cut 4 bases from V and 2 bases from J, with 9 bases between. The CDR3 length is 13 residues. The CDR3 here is CASSPDSQETQYF. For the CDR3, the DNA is TGCGCCAGCAGCCCAGACAGTCAAGAGACCCAGTACTTC.

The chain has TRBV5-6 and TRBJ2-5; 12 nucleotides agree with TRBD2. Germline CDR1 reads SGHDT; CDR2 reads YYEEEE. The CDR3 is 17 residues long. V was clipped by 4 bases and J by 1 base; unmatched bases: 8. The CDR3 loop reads CASSTLTSGRTQETQYF. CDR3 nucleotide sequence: TGTGCCAGCAGCACTCTAACTAGCGGGAGGACCCAAGAGACCCAGTACTTC.

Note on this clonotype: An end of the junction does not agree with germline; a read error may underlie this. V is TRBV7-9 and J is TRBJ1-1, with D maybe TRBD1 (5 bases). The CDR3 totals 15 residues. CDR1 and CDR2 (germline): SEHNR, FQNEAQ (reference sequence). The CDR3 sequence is CASSLLGVGGTEALF. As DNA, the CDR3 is TGTGCCAGCAGCTTACTAGGGGTGGGAGGGACTGAAGCTCTCTTT. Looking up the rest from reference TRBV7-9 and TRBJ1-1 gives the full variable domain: DTGVSQNPRHKITKRGQNVTFRCDPISEHNRLYWYRQTLGQGPEFLTYFQNEAQLEKSRLLSDRFSAERPKGSFSTLEIQRTEQGDSAMYLCASSLLGVGGTEALFGQGTRLTVV.

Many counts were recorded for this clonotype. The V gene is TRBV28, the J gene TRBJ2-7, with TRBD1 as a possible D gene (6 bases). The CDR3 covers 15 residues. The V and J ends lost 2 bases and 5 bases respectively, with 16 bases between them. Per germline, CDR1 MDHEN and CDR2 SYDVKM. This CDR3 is CASSLVARGEDEQYF. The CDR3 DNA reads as TGTGCCAGCAGTTTAGTCGCCAGGGGTGAGGACGAGCAGTACTTC. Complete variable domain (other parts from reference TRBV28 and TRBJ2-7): DVKVTQSSRYLVKRTGEKVFLECVQDMDHENMFWYRQDPGLGLRLIYFSYDVKMKEKGDIPEGYSVSREKKERFSLILESASTNQTSMYLCASSLVARGEDEQYFGPGTRLTVT.

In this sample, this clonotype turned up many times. In DNA, the CDR3 is TGTGCCAGCAGCTTAGATCATAAGTGGAGTGAGCAGTTCTTC. Translating it yields CASSLDHKWSEQFF. The chain links TRBV11-2 to TRBJ2-1; no definite D call. The CDR3 totals 14 residues. CDR1 and CDR2 (germline): SGHAT, FQNNGV. V was trimmed by 0 bases and J by 9 bases, leaving 12 bases between them.

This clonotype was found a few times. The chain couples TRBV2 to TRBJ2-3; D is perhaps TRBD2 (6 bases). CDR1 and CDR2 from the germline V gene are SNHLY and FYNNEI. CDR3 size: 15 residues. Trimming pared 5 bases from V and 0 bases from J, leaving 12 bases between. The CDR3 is CASSSLEGSTDTQYF. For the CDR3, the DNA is TGTGCCAGCAGTTCCCTGGAGGGCAGCACAGATACGCAGTATTTT.

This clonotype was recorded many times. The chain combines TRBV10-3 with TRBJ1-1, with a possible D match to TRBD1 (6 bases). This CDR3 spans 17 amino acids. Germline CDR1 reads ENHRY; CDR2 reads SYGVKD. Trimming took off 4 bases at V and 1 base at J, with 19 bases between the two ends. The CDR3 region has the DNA TGTGCCATCAGTGGACCGACAAGGGACACCACGAACACTGAAGCTTTCTTT. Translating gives CAISGPTRDTTNTEAFF.

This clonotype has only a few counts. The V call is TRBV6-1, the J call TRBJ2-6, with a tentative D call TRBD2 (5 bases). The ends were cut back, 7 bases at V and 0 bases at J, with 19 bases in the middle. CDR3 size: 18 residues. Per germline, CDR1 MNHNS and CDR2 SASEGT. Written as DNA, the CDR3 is TGTGCCAGCAACAACCCTCGAGGAGGTGGCTCTGGGGCCAACGTCCTGACTTTC. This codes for CASNNPRGGGSGANVLTF.

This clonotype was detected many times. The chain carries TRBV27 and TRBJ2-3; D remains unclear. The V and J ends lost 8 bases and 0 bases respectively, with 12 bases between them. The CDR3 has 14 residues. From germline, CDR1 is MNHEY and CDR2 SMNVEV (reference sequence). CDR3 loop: CASQESYSTDTQYF. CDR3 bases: TGTGCCAGCCAGGAATCTTATAGCACAGATACGCAGTATTTT.